Listed below are T cell receptor beta chains from one sample, sequenced in a study of T cell responses to AZD1222 COVID-19 vaccine. Assay used: immunoSEQ multiplex PCR; TCRdb lists only in-frame clones, some missing. The table lists fewer than 130,000 clones, 70% to 90% of them singletons. Sequences were derived from peripheral blood, sampled on day 0 of AZD1222 vaccination. All receptors derive from an adult in good health. The CDR3 runs from the conserved cysteine through the conserved F or W. A D gene is named only where the DNA matches it firmly. The size of a clone is reported for some rows only, either as once, few or many, or as a class for expanded clones.

TRBV30	NA	TRBJ1-2	NA	CAWSPGPLKRMGYTF	TGTGCCTGGAGTCCCGGACCGCTGAAACGAATGGGCTACACCTTC
TRBV3-1/TRBV3-2	NA	TRBJ2-4	NA	CASSQGGGESYF	TGTGCCAGCAGCCAGGGAGGGGGAGAATCTTACTTC
TRBV11-2	NA	TRBJ1-1	NA	CASSLGSVYTEAFF	TGTGCCAGCAGCTTAGGCAGTGTATACACTGAAGCTTTCTTT
TRBV5-1	TRBD1	TRBJ1-6	NA	CASSPGRQGSSYNSPLHF	TGCGCCAGCAGCCCGGGCCGACAGGGAAGCTCCTATAATTCACCCCTCCACTTT
TRBV5-4	TRBD1	TRBJ2-5	once	CASRRQGTLQETQYF	TGTGCCAGCAGGCGACAGGGGACTCTCCAAGAGACCCAGTACTTC
TRBV24-1	NA	TRBJ1-5	NA	CATSVGQAGQPQHF	TGTGCCACCAGTGTTGGGCAGGCCGGCCAGCCCCAGCATTTT
TRBV7-2	NA	TRBJ1-1	NA	CASSSQMNTEAFF	TGTGCCAGCAGCTCTCAGATGAACACTGAAGCTTTCTTT
TRBV13	TRBD1	TRBJ2-7	NA	CASTLNPSTGVYF	TGTGCCAGCACCCTAAATCCCTCCACAGGGGTCTACTTC
TRBV2	NA	TRBJ2-3	NA	CASKLGDSTDTQYF	TGTGCCAGCAAGTTAGGTGACAGCACAGATACGCAGTATTTT
TRBV7-3	NA	TRBJ1-1	once	CASSPGRVNTEAFF	TGTGCCAGCAGCCCTGGACGGGTGAACACTGAAGCTTTCTTT
TRBV19	NA	TRBJ1-3	NA	CASSWREVSSGNTIYF	TGTGCCAGTAGTTGGAGGGAAGTGAGCTCTGGAAACACCATATATTTT
TRBV27	TRBD1	TRBJ1-2	NA	CASAWDRDYGYTF	TGTGCCAGCGCCTGGGACAGAGACTATGGCTACACCTTC
TRBV25-1	TRBD1	TRBJ2-7	NA	CASSESGTGDYEQYF	TGTGCCAGCAGTGAAAGTGGGACAGGGGACTACGAGCAGTACTTC
TRBV3-1/TRBV3-2	TRBD2	TRBJ2-3	NA	CASSQASGIRQYF	TGTGCCAGCAGCCAAGCTAGCGGGATAAGGCAGTATTTT
TRBV6-4	NA	TRBJ1-2	once	CALPPGGNGYTF	TGTGCCCTGCCGCCGGGAGGGAATGGCTACACCTTC
TRBV28	NA	TRBJ1-2	NA	CASSPSLPPHNYGYTF	TGTGCCAGCAGCCCATCTTTGCCCCCACATAACTATGGCTACACCTTC
TRBV28	TRBD1	TRBJ2-7	NA	CASSFSQGTYEQYF	TGTGCCAGCAGTTTCTCACAGGGGACCTACGAGCAGTACTTC
TRBV12-5	TRBD2	TRBJ2-3	NA	CASGLAAGGRFADTQYF	TGTGCTAGTGGTTTGGCCGCGGGGGGAAGGTTTGCAGATACGCAGTATTTT
TRBV7-3	NA	TRBJ2-4	NA	CASSPAGLKNIQYF	TGTGCCAGCAGCCCCGCGGGACTCAAAAACATTCAGTACTTC
TRBV19	TRBD1	TRBJ1-3	NA	CASLNRDRSGNTIYF	TGTGCCAGCCTCAACCGGGACAGATCCGGAAACACCATATATTTT
TRBV29-1	NA	TRBJ2-3	NA	CTTTAPGDTQYF	TGCACCACGACAGCTCCGGGGGATACGCAGTATTTT
TRBV6-6	NA	TRBJ1-2	NA	CASNTDVYGYTF	TGTGCCAGCAATACGGACGTTTATGGCTACACCTTC
TRBV18	TRBD2	TRBJ2-1	NA	CASSPRGLAGGLSYNEQFF	TGTGCCAGCTCACCACGGGGACTAGCGGGAGGTTTGTCCTACAATGAGCAGTTCTTC
TRBV27	TRBD2	TRBJ2-1	NA	CASSGTSGGNEQFF	TGTGCCAGCAGCGGGACTAGCGGGGGCAATGAGCAGTTCTTC
TRBV28	NA	TRBJ2-5	NA	CASSPPVVSAPIRTQYF	TGTGCCAGCAGCCCACCCGTTGTGTCAGCGCCTATCAGGACCCAGTACTTC
TRBV7-2	TRBD1	TRBJ1-6	NA	CATYDRGVESPLHF	TGTGCCACTTATGACAGGGGGGTTGAGTCACCCCTCCACTTT
TRBV29-1	TRBD1	TRBJ2-2	once	CSVASVFFGTGSNTGELFF	TGCAGCGTTGCTTCGGTGTTCTTCGGGACAGGATCGAACACCGGGGAGCTGTTTTTT
TRBV6-2/TRBV6-3	NA	TRBJ1-5	NA	CASSYSKGSNQPQHF	TGTGCCAGCAGTTACTCGAAGGGGAGCAATCAGCCCCAGCATTTT
TRBV18	NA	TRBJ1-1	NA	CASSPTRGVNTEAFF	TGTGCCAGCTCACCAACGAGGGGGGTGAACACTGAAGCTTTCTTT
TRBV6-2/TRBV6-3	NA	TRBJ1-2	NA	CASSYDNRQGHGYTF	TGTGCCAGCAGTTACGACAACAGGCAAGGTCATGGCTACACCTTC
TRBV28	TRBD1	TRBJ1-2	NA	CASSFRQGARGYTF	TGTGCCAGCAGTTTTCGACAGGGGGCACGTGGCTACACCTTC
TRBV18	NA	TRBJ1-2	once	CASSPQEANYGYTF	TGTGCCAGCTCACCACAGGAAGCTAACTATGGCTACACCTTC
TRBV6-8	TRBD1	TRBJ2-3	once	CASSSSDRDRGADTQYF	TGTGCCAGCAGTTCTTCTGACCGGGACAGGGGAGCAGATACGCAGTATTTT
TRBV4-1	NA	TRBJ2-7	NA	CASSQEWRAYEQYF	TGCGCCAGCAGCCAAGAATGGCGAGCCTACGAGCAGTACTTC
TRBV15	NA	TRBJ2-6	NA	CATEDWGDGANVLTF	TGTGCCACCGAGGATTGGGGGGACGGGGCCAACGTCCTGACTTTC
TRBV10-3	NA	TRBJ2-2	NA	CAISESLSANTGELFF	TGTGCCATCAGTGAGTCGTTATCAGCGAACACCGGGGAGCTGTTTTTT
TRBV28	NA	TRBJ1-1	NA	CASSSDGGLNTEAFF	TGTGCCAGCAGCAGCGACGGGGGACTAAACACTGAAGCTTTCTTT